One and the same sample provided the 5 T cell receptor beta chains below, sequenced in a study of shared clonotypes between healthy human individuals. Produced via immunoSEQ multiplex PCR; TCRdb's table is partial and in-frame only. Of 2 million or so clones in the sample, roughly 96% are singletons; the top ten hold roughly 0.13%. Sequenced input: naive CD4+ T cells sorted from blood. Documented subset: CD45RA+ positively selected. The receptors stem from a man younger than 35 in good health.

V and J are TRBV28 and TRBJ2-7, with unresolved D. Germline V gives CDR1 MDHEN, CDR2 SYDVKM. The CDR3 has 13 residues. V lost 4 bases and J 4 bases, leaving 11 bases between the germline ends. In nucleotides, the CDR3 is TGTGCCAGCAGTTCCATGCTTTGGTACGAGCAGTACTTC. This gives the protein CASSSMLWYEQYF.

The chain has TRBV11-2 and TRBJ2-1; 10 nucleotides line up with TRBD2. CDR1 is SGHAT, CDR2 FQNNGV, per germline. V gave up 1 base and J gave up 5 bases; unmatched junction bases: 5. CDR3 length: 16 amino acids. The CDR3 nucleotides read TGTGCCAGCAGCTTAGTTAGCACTAGCGGGGACAATGAGCAGTTCTTC. Translating it yields CASSLVSTSGDNEQFF. The whole variable domain, filled in from reference TRBV11-2 and TRBJ2-1, reads EAGVAQSPRYKIIEKRQSVAFWCNPISGHATLYWYQQILGQGPKLLIQFQNNGVVDDSQLPKDRFSAERLKGVDSTLKIQPAKLEDSAVYLCASSLVSTSGDNEQFFGPGTRLTVL.

V usage is TRBV18 and J usage is TRBJ1-5; a possible D gene is TRBD1 (5 bases). The V gene's germline CDR1 is KGHSH and CDR2 LQKENI. There are 14 residues in the CDR3. Trimming removed 5 bases from V and 3 bases from J, with 11 bases in between. This CDR3 is CASSAGGYNQPQHF. The CDR3 bases are TGTGCCAGCTCAGCGGGGGGGTACAATCAGCCCCAGCATTTT.

V usage is TRBV30 and J usage is TRBJ2-1; tentatively, D is TRBD1 or TRBD2 (5 bases each). The CDR3 has 14 residues. From germline, CDR1 is GTSNPN and CDR2 SVGIG (reference sequence). Trimming pared 0 bases from V and 8 bases from J, leaving 14 bases between. The CDR3 nucleotides are TGTGCCTGGAGTGTACCGGGGCGAAACCATGAGCAGTTCTTC. Its translation: CAWSVPGRNHEQFF.

This chain joins TRBV6-6 and TRBJ2-7; the D call may be TRBD1 or TRBD2 (5 bases each). The germline CDR1 and CDR2 sequences are MNHNY and SVGAGI (reference sequence). V was shortened by 5 bases and J by 5 bases, with 16 bases between the two germline ends. This CDR3 is built from 14 residues. This chain's CDR3 is CASSTGGLIDEQYF. The CDR3, as DNA: TGTGCCAGCAGTACAGGAGGCCTTATAGACGAGCAGTACTTC.